This T cell receptor (beta chain) was sequenced in a study of blood T cell repertoires in COVID-19. Turning to the study itself: Samples of COVID-19 (acute and convalescent) were obtained from the United States, Italy and Spain. T cells, B-cell-depleted T cells, or PBMCs supplied cDNA or gDNA.

Original methodology: Scientists estimated how many nucleated cells there were by amplifying reference gene primers. The table came from immunoSEQ multiplex PCR; TCRdb's copy has only in-frame clones and leaves some out. V and J calls and clone size are copied from that table; D and trimming were computed from the DNA. Of about 380,000 clones in the sample, roughly four fifths were seen once. CDR1 and CDR2 (germline): ENHRY, SYGVKD. Between the trimmed V and J ends, which lost 0 bases and 10 bases, there was a span of 7 bases. This CDR3 has 12 amino acids. Sequencing was performed on peripheral blood. This TCR was sampled from a human donor with acute or convalescent COVID-19. The donor label of this sample is uncertain. The V call is TRBV10-3, the J call TRBJ2-4; TRBD2 is a possible D gene (5 bases). Here the CDR3 reads CAISESRVIQYF. Here the CDR3 DNA reads TGTGCCATCAGTGAGTCGAGGGTTATTCAGTACTTC.